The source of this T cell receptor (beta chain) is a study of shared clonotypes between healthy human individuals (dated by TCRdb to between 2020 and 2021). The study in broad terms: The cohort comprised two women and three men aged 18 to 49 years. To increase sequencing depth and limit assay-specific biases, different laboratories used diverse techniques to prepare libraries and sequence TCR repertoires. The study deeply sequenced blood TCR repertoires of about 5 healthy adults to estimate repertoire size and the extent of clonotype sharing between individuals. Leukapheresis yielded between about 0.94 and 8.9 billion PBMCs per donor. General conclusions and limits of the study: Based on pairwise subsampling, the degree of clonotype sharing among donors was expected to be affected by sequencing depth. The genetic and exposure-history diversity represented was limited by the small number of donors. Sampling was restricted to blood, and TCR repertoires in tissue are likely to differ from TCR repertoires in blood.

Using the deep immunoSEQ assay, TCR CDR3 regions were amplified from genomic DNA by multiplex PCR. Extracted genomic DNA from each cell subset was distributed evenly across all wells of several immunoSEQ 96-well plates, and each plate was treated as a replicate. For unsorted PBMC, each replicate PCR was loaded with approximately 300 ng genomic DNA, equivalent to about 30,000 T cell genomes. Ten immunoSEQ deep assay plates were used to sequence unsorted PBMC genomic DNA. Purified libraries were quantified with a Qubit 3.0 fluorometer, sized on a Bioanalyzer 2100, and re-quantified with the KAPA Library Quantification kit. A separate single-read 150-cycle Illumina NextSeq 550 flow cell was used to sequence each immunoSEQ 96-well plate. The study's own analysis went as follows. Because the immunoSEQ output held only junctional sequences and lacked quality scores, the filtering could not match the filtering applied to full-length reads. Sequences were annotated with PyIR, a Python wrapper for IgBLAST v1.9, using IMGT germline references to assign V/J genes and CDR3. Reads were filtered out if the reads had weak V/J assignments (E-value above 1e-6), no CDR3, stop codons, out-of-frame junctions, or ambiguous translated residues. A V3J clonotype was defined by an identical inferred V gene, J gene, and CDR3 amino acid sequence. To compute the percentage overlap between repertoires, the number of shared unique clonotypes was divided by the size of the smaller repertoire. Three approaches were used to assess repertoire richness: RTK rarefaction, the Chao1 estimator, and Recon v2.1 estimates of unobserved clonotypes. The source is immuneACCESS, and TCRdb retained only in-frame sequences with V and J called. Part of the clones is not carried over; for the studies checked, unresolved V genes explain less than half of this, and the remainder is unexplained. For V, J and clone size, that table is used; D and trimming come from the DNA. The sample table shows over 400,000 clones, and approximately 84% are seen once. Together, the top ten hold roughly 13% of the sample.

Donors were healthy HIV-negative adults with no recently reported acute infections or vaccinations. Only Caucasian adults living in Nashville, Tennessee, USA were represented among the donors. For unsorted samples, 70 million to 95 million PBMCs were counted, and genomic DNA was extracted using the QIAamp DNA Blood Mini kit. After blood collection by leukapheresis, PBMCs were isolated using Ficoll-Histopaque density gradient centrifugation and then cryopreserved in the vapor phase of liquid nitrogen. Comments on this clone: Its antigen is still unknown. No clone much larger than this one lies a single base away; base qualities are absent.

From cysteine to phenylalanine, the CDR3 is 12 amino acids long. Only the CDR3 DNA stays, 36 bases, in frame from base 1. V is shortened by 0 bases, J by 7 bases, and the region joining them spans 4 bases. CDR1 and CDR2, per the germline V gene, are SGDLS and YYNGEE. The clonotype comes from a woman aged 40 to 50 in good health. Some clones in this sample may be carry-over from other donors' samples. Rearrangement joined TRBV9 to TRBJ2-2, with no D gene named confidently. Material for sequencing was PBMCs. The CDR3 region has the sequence CASSVDIGELFF. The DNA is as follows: TGTGCCAGCAGCGTAGATATCGGGGAGCTGTTTTTT.